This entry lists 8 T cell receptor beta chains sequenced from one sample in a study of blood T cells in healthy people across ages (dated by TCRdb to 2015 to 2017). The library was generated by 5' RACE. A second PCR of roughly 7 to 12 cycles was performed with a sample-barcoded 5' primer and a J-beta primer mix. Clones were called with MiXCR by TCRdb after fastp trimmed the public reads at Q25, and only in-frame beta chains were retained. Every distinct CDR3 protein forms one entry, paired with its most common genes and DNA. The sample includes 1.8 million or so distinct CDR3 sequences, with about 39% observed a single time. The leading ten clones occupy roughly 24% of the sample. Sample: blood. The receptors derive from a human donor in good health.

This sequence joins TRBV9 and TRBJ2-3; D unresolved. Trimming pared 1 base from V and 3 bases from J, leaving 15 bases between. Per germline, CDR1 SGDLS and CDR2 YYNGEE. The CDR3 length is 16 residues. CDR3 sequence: CASSVSSSGGTDTQYF. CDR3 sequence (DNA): TGTGCCAGCAGCGTAAGTAGCTCGGGTGGGACAGATACGCAGTATTTT. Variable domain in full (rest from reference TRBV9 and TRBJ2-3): DSGVTQTPKHLITATGQRVTLRCSPRSGDLSVYWYQQSLDQGLQFLIQYYNGEERAKGNILERFSAQQFPDLHSELNLSSLELGDSALYFCASSVSSSGGTDTQYFGPGTRLTVL.

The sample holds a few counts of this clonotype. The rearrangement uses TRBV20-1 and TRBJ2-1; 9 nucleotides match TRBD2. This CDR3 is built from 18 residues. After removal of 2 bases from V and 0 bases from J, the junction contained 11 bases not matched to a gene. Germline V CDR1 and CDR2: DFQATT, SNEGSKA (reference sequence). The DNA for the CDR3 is TGCAGTGCTAGAAGGCGGGGGGGAGGCTTTAGCTCCTACAATGAGCAGTTCTTC. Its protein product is CSARRRGGGFSSYNEQFF.

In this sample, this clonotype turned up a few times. CDR3 sequence: CASSTTPAGYETQYF. The CDR3 DNA sequence: TGTGCCAGCAGCACCACCCCGGCAGGGTACGAGACCCAGTACTTC. The chain recombines TRBV7-2 with TRBJ2-5; D is perhaps TRBD1 (5 bases). CDR1 is SGHTA, CDR2 FQGNSA, per germline. This CDR3 has 15 amino acids. The V end was cut by 5 bases, the J end by 5 bases, with 18 bases between.

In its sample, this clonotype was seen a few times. CDR3 sequence: CASTTGLEKQYF. The CDR3 DNA follows: TGTGCCAGCACCACCGGACTAGAGAAGCAGTATTTT. This chain links TRBV6-2 or TRBV6-3 with TRBJ2-3; 7 bases line up with TRBD2. With 7 bases clipped from V and 11 bases from J, the junction kept 9 bases outside the gene matches. CDR1 and CDR2 from the germline V gene are MNHEY and SVGEGT. The CDR3 extends over 12 amino acids.

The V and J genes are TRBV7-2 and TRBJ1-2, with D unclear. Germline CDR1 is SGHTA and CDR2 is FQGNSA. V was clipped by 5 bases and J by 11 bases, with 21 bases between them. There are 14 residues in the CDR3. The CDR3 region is CASSEPRPEREYTF. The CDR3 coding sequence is TGTGCCAGCAGCGAGCCGAGACCAGAGCGGGAGTACACCTTC.

The CDR3 nucleotides read TGTGCCAGCAGCACAGGGGGCGGAGGAAACACCATATATTTT. Translating it yields CASSTGGGGNTIYF. The V call is TRBV7-2, the J call TRBJ1-3; TRBD1 matches at 9 bases. The CDR3 sequence is 14 residues long. Germline CDR1 reads SGHTA; CDR2 reads FQGNSA. V gave up 5 bases and J gave up 4 bases; unmatched junction bases: 3.

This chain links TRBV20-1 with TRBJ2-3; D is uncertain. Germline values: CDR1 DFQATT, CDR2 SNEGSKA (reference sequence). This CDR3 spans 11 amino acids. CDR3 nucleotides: TGCAGCTCGGTAGTGTCAGATACGCAGTATTTT. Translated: CSSVVSDTQYF.

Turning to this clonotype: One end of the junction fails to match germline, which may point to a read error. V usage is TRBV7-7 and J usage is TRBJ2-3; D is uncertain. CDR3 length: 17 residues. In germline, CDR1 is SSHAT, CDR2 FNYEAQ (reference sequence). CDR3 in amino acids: CASSPTPGLSSTDTQYF. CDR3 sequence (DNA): TGTGCTAGCAGCCCTACCCCGGGTCTCTCTAGCACAGATACGCAGTATTTT.